Listed below are T cell receptor beta chains from one sample, sequenced in a study of blood T cells in healthy people across ages. TCRdb itself ran the 5' RACE reads through MiXCR, one entry per CDR3 protein. The sample consists of 1.5 million to 2 million distinct CDR3 sequences, 49% of them appearing once. The sequencing input was blood. The receptors here all came from a woman aged 40 to 50 in good health. Both conserved end residues are part of each CDR3. A D gene is named only where the DNA matches it firmly. Size is omitted from some rows. Given values are once, few, many or a class for expanded clones.

TGTGCCAGCAGCTCAAACACACAGGGGCCTATGGGCTACACCTTC CASSSNTQGPMGYTF TRBV5-5 NA TRBD1 15 TRBJ1-2
TGCGCCTGCAGCCAGTTACAGGACAATGAGCAGTTCTTC CACSQLQDNEQFF TRBV4-1 once NA 13 TRBJ2-1
TGTGCCAGCAGCTTTTTAAAGGGGGACGGGGATACGCAGTATTTT CASSFLKGDGDTQYF TRBV7-2 NA NA 15 TRBJ2-3
TGTGCCAGCAGCTCAAATTTAAACAGGCGGACTTACGAGCAGTACTTC CASSSNLNRRTYEQYF TRBV7-9 NA NA 16 TRBJ2-7
TGTGCCAGCAGTGATACCCGACAGGGAACCACAGATACGCAGTATTTT CASSDTRQGTTDTQYF TRBV6-1 NA TRBD1 16 TRBJ2-3
TGCAGCGCTCGGACTAGCGGGGGCGATGACAATGAGCAGTACTTC CSARTSGGDDNEQYF TRBV29-1 NA TRBD2 15 TRBJ2-5
TGTGCCAGCAGGACTAGCGGGGGGACCTACGAGCAGTACTTC CASRTSGGTYEQYF TRBV12-3/TRBV12-4 few TRBD2 14 TRBJ2-7
TGTGCCAGCAGGCAAGGTCAGGGGGTGAACACTGAAGCTTTCTTT CASRQGQGVNTEAFF TRBV27 NA TRBD1 15 TRBJ1-1
TGCAGTGCCATTTCCCCCCGTTCCTACGAGCAGTACTTC CSAISPRSYEQYF TRBV20-1 NA NA 13 TRBJ2-7
TGTGCCAGCAGCTATGGGGTAGGAGGTGAGCAGTTCTTC CASSYGVGGEQFF TRBV6-5 NA NA 13 TRBJ2-1